The rows below give T cell receptor beta chains drawn from one sample of a study of blood T cell repertoires in COVID-19. Assay used: immunoSEQ multiplex PCR; TCRdb lists only in-frame clones, some missing. The table includes around 450,000 clones, 90% detected once. The specimen sequenced was PBMCs or T cells enriched from blood (not recorded which). Receptors originate from a young man who had recovered from COVID-19. CDR3s include the opening cysteine and the closing phenylalanine or tryptophan. The order of the fields is V gene, clone size, J gene, D gene, CDR3 DNA, CDR3 protein. D genes are given only for firm matches. Clone size appears in some rows only: once, few, many, or a class for an expanded clone.

TRBV15,once,TRBJ1-6,-,TGTGCCACCAGCAGAGAACGTCAACGGGTAAATTCACCCCTCCACTTT,CATSRERQRVNSPLHF
TRBV30,-,TRBJ2-7,TRBD1,TGTGCCTGGAGTACAGGGGGCGAGCAGTACTTC,CAWSTGGEQYF
TRBV14,-,TRBJ1-2,TRBD1,TGTGCCAGCAGCCCGGGACAGGGGGCGATTTCTAACTATGGCTACACCTTC,CASSPGQGAISNYGYTF
TRBV13,-,TRBJ1-4,TRBD1,TGTGCCAGCAGCTTAGAGGCGGGACAGAATGAAAAACTGTTTTTT,CASSLEAGQNEKLFF
TRBV9,-,TRBJ1-1,-,TGTGCCAGCACGGGACAAACGAACACTGAAGCTTTCTTT,CASTGQTNTEAFF
TRBV2,-,TRBJ1-5,-,TGTGCCAGCAGGGGCGGGGGAATGAACAATCAGCCCCAGCATTTT,CASRGGGMNNQPQHF
TRBV18,-,TRBJ1-4,-,TGTGCCAGCTCACCACCTAGCGACGAAAAACTGTTTTTT,CASSPPSDEKLFF
TRBV18,-,TRBJ2-7,TRBD1,TGTGCCAGCTCGCCGCCCCGTGGGCAGGGGGCAGGAGAGCAGTACTTC,CASSPPRGQGAGEQYF
TRBV5-4,-,TRBJ1-1,-,TGTGCCAGCAGCTTGGCCGAAGCAGGGAACACTGAAGCTTTCTTT,CASSLAEAGNTEAFF
TRBV29-1,-,TRBJ1-1,-,TGCAGCGTAGAGACAGGGAACACTGAAGCTTTCTTT,CSVETGNTEAFF
TRBV11-2,-,TRBJ1-2,-,TGTGCCAGCAGCTCCCGACAGGACGTCTATGGCTACACCTTC,CASSSRQDVYGYTF
TRBV5-1,-,TRBJ1-6,TRBD1,TGCGCCAGCAGCTCGGGACAGGGTAGGGATTCACCCCTCCACTTT,CASSSGQGRDSPLHF
TRBV28,-,TRBJ2-1,TRBD2,TGTGCCACTCATTTAGCGGGAGGGTCCTATGAGCAGTTCTTC,CATHLAGGSYEQFF
TRBV28,once,TRBJ1-2,-,TGTGCCAGCAGTTTAGCGGGATTTGGCGGCTACACCTTC,CASSLAGFGGYTF
TRBV27,few,TRBJ2-2,TRBD2,TGTGCCAGCAGTCCTCGACTAGCGGGGGACACCGGGGAGCTGTTTTTT,CASSPRLAGDTGELFF
TRBV5-6,once,TRBJ2-1,-,TGTGCCAGCAGCTTGGGTGGGGGCGATGAGCAGTTCTTC,CASSLGGGDEQFF
TRBV9,-,TRBJ2-5,-,TGTGCCAGCAGCGTAGCTCCCCTAGAGACCCAGTACTTC,CASSVAPLETQYF
TRBV7-3,-,TRBJ2-3,-,TGTGCCAGCAGCTTAGGGCAGGGATGGGATACGCAGTATTTT,CASSLGQGWDTQYF
TRBV3-1/TRBV3-2,-,TRBJ1-3,-,TGTGCCAGCAGCCCCGTTACATCTGGAAACACCATATATTTT,CASSPVTSGNTIYF
TRBV7-3,-,TRBJ2-3,TRBD1,TGTGCCAGCAGCTCGACGGACAGGACGTCTAGCACAGATACGCAGTATTTT,CASSSTDRTSSTDTQYF
TRBV19,-,TRBJ1-1,-,TGTGCCAGTAGTATAGTTGGCAGTATGAACACTGAAGCTTTCTTT,CASSIVGSMNTEAFF
TRBV27,-,TRBJ2-7,TRBD1,TGTGCCAGCAGTTCCCGGACAGGCTACGAGCAGTACTTC,CASSSRTGYEQYF
TRBV6-5,-,TRBJ2-2,-,TGTGCCAGCTCCCGACAGATTACGAACACCGGGGAGCTGTTTTTT,CASSRQITNTGELFF
TRBV28,-,TRBJ1-2,-,TGTGCCAGCACTCTGGGGCAAGGGTATGGCTACACCTTC,CASTLGQGYGYTF